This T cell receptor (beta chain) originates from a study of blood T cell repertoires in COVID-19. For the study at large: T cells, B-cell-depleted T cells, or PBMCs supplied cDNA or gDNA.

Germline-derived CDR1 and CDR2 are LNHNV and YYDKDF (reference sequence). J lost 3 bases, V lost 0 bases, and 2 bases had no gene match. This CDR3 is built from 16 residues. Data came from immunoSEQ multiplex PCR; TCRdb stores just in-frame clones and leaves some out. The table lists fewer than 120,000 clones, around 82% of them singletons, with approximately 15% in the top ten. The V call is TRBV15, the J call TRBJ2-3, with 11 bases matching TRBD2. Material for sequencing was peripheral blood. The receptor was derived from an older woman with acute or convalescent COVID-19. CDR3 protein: CATSRDVAGGTDTQYF. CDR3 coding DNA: TGTGCCACCAGCAGAGATGTAGCGGGGGGGACAGATACGCAGTATTTT.